This T cell receptor (beta chain) was documented in a study of blood T cell repertoires in COVID-19. With 0 bases removed from V and 5 bases from J, the gap between germline ends came to 11 bases. The CDR3 has 14 amino acids. CDR1 and CDR2 (germline): SGDLS, YYNGEE. In the source study's methods: Researchers report that nucleated cell counts were estimated from reference gene primer amplification. Method: immunoSEQ multiplex PCR; TCRdb's copy keeps in-frame clones and lacks some. V and J calls and clone size come straight from that table; D and trimming were deduced from the DNA. The profile shows some 76,000 clones, around 89% of them singletons. This clone has just one count.

Input material: peripheral blood. The TCR was taken from a man in his sixties with acute or convalescent COVID-19. The chain employs TRBV9 and TRBJ2-5, with D tentatively TRBD2 (5 bases). This chain's CDR3 is CASSVDPEVETQYF. The CDR3, as DNA: TGTGCCAGCAGCGTAGATCCGGAGGTGGAGACCCAGTACTTC.